This is a list of T cell receptor beta chains from one sample in a study of blood T cell repertoires in COVID-19. This table comes from immunoSEQ multiplex PCR, and its TCRdb copy is limited to in-frame clones, with some not included. The sample has about 150,000 clones, roughly 87% seen once. Sequencing was performed on peripheral blood. The receptors originated from a woman in her sixties with active or convalescent COVID-19. Both conserved end residues are part of each CDR3. Each record gives: CDR3 DNA, CDR3 protein, J gene, clone size, V gene, D gene. A D gene is named only where the DNA matches it firmly. Some rows mark clone size as missing; the rest say once, few, many or name a class of expanded clone.

CDR3nt: TGCGCCAGCCGGGGGTCCGACAGGGCATATGGCTACACCTTC
CDR3aa: CASRGSDRAYGYTF
j_gene: TRBJ1-2
abundance: NA
v_gene: TRBV4-3
d_gene: TRBD1

CDR3nt: TGTGCCAGCAGTGAGGGGTACCTGAGGGAGGCGAACACCGGGGAGCTGTTTTTT
CDR3aa: CASSEGYLREANTGELFF
j_gene: TRBJ2-2
abundance: NA
v_gene: TRBV25-1
d_gene: NA

CDR3nt: TGTGCCAGTAGTACGGGGGGCAGGGGTCGGACCTACGAGCAGTACTTC
CDR3aa: CASSTGGRGRTYEQYF
j_gene: TRBJ2-7
abundance: NA
v_gene: TRBV19
d_gene: NA

CDR3nt: TGCGCCAGCAGCTTGAACGGGGGGGCCTCCGAGCAGTACTTC
CDR3aa: CASSLNGGASEQYF
j_gene: TRBJ2-7
abundance: NA
v_gene: TRBV5-1
d_gene: TRBD2

CDR3nt: TGTGCCAGCTCACCGCCCACAGGGAACGGAATGAACACTGAAGCTTTCTTT
CDR3aa: CASSPPTGNGMNTEAFF
j_gene: TRBJ1-1
abundance: NA
v_gene: TRBV18
d_gene: NA

CDR3nt: TGTGCCAGCAGCTCCCAAGGGGGCGTTGAGCAGTACTTC
CDR3aa: CASSSQGGVEQYF
j_gene: TRBJ2-7
abundance: NA
v_gene: TRBV7-2
d_gene: TRBD1

CDR3nt: TGTGCCAGCAGCTATGGGTCGGGTGAGCAGTACTTC
CDR3aa: CASSYGSGEQYF
j_gene: TRBJ2-7
abundance: NA
v_gene: TRBV7-9
d_gene: NA

CDR3nt: TGTGCCAGCAGCGCGGACAAGACAGTGAACACTGAAGCTTTCTTT
CDR3aa: CASSADKTVNTEAFF
j_gene: TRBJ1-1
abundance: NA
v_gene: TRBV9
d_gene: NA

CDR3nt: TGTGCCAGCAACCCCGGGACAGGGGATTCACCCCTCCACTTT
CDR3aa: CASNPGTGDSPLHF
j_gene: TRBJ1-6
abundance: NA
v_gene: TRBV9
d_gene: TRBD1

CDR3nt: TGTGCCAGCAGCCTCCTTAACACCGGGGAGCTGTTTTTT
CDR3aa: CASSLLNTGELFF
j_gene: TRBJ2-2
abundance: NA
v_gene: TRBV9
d_gene: NA

CDR3nt: TGCGCCAGCAGCCAAGATCCTCCGGGACTAGCGGGGGGATTCGGTTCGGCAGATACGCAGTATTTT
CDR3aa: CASSQDPPGLAGGFGSADTQYF
j_gene: TRBJ2-3
abundance: once
v_gene: TRBV4-1
d_gene: TRBD2

CDR3nt: TGCGCCAGCAGCCAAGGGATGGGTAGCGGGGGAGTTGATTTT
CDR3aa: CASSQGMGSGGVDF
j_gene: TRBJ2-3
abundance: NA
v_gene: TRBV4-1
d_gene: TRBD2

CDR3nt: TGTGCCAGCAGTGAAGAACAGTCCTATGGCTACACCTTC
CDR3aa: CASSEEQSYGYTF
j_gene: TRBJ1-2
abundance: NA
v_gene: TRBV2
d_gene: NA

CDR3nt: TGTGCCAGTAGTATGGGACAGATCTACGAGCAGTACTTC
CDR3aa: CASSMGQIYEQYF
j_gene: TRBJ2-7
abundance: NA
v_gene: TRBV19
d_gene: TRBD1

CDR3nt: TGTGCCAGCAGCAGCCAAACAGGGGAGAACACCGGGGAGCTGTTTTTT
CDR3aa: CASSSQTGENTGELFF
j_gene: TRBJ2-2
abundance: NA
v_gene: TRBV11-2
d_gene: TRBD1

CDR3nt: TGTGCCAGCAGTTTCAGGGGGATGAACACTGAAGCTTTCTTT
CDR3aa: CASSFRGMNTEAFF
j_gene: TRBJ1-1
abundance: NA
v_gene: TRBV7-2
d_gene: TRBD1

CDR3nt: TGTGCCTGGGGACGGACAGGGAACACTGAAGCTTTCTTT
CDR3aa: CAWGRTGNTEAFF
j_gene: TRBJ1-1
abundance: NA
v_gene: TRBV30
d_gene: TRBD1

CDR3nt: TGTGCCAGCAGCCCCGGGGACAGGGGATCCTACGAGCAGTACTTC
CDR3aa: CASSPGDRGSYEQYF
j_gene: TRBJ2-7
abundance: NA
v_gene: TRBV9
d_gene: TRBD1

CDR3nt: TGTGCCAGCAGCTCGACAGGGAACACTGAAGCTTTCTTT
CDR3aa: CASSSTGNTEAFF
j_gene: TRBJ1-1
abundance: once
v_gene: TRBV7-3
d_gene: NA

CDR3nt: TGTGCCAGCAGCAAGAAAGGGGGTGGCTACGGCTACACCTTC
CDR3aa: CASSKKGGGYGYTF
j_gene: TRBJ1-2
abundance: NA
v_gene: TRBV5-8
d_gene: NA

CDR3nt: TGTGCCAGCACCGAGTCGATGGACACTGAAGCTTTCTTT
CDR3aa: CASTESMDTEAFF
j_gene: TRBJ1-1
abundance: NA
v_gene: TRBV7-2
d_gene: NA

CDR3nt: TGTGCCAGTAGTATCGGGACAGATAATTCACCCCTCCACTTT
CDR3aa: CASSIGTDNSPLHF
j_gene: TRBJ1-6
abundance: NA
v_gene: TRBV19
d_gene: TRBD1

CDR3nt: TGTGCCAGTAGATTTCCGGGACAGGGTACTGAAGCTTTCTTT
CDR3aa: CASRFPGQGTEAFF
j_gene: TRBJ1-1
abundance: NA
v_gene: TRBV19
d_gene: TRBD1

CDR3nt: TGTGCCAGCAGACCTAGCGGGGGGGCCCAAGAGACCCAGTACTTC
CDR3aa: CASRPSGGAQETQYF
j_gene: TRBJ2-5
abundance: NA
v_gene: TRBV6-2/TRBV6-3
d_gene: TRBD2

CDR3nt: TGTGCCTGGAGTGGGGGGCCAGGTAACATTCAGTACTTC
CDR3aa: CAWSGGPGNIQYF
j_gene: TRBJ2-4
abundance: NA
v_gene: TRBV30
d_gene: NA

CDR3nt: TGTGCTAGCAGCTTAAGGGCGGGGGGGCAAGAGACCCAGTACTTC
CDR3aa: CASSLRAGGQETQYF
j_gene: TRBJ2-5
abundance: NA
v_gene: TRBV7-7
d_gene: TRBD2

CDR3nt: TGTGCCAGCAGCCAAAGGACAGGGGGCGCTTTTCCTAGTGGCTACACCTTC
CDR3aa: CASSQRTGGAFPSGYTF
j_gene: TRBJ1-2
abundance: NA
v_gene: TRBV14
d_gene: TRBD1

CDR3nt: TGTGCCATCAGTGAGTCTGGGACAGGGGCTGGTGGCTACACCTTC
CDR3aa: CAISESGTGAGGYTF
j_gene: TRBJ1-2
abundance: once
v_gene: TRBV10-3
d_gene: TRBD1

CDR3nt: TGCGCCAGCAGTGAGACAGGGGGCTCCGAGCAGTACTTC
CDR3aa: CASSETGGSEQYF
j_gene: TRBJ2-7
abundance: few
v_gene: TRBV10-2
d_gene: TRBD1

CDR3nt: TGTGCCACCAGCCGAGCCCCTCCGAGCTCTGGAAACACCATATATTTT
CDR3aa: CATSRAPPSSGNTIYF
j_gene: TRBJ1-3
abundance: NA
v_gene: TRBV15
d_gene: NA

CDR3nt: TGTGCCAGCAGCCGGAGCGGGGGGCTCTTGGATACGCAGTATTTT
CDR3aa: CASSRSGGLLDTQYF
j_gene: TRBJ2-3
abundance: few
v_gene: TRBV9
d_gene: TRBD2

CDR3nt: TGCGCCAGCAGGAGCTTTGGAGCTAGCGAAAAACTGTTTTTT
CDR3aa: CASRSFGASEKLFF
j_gene: TRBJ1-4
abundance: NA
v_gene: TRBV4-1
d_gene: NA

CDR3nt: TGTGCCATAAGGGACATCCTTAACTATGGCTACACCTTC
CDR3aa: CAIRDILNYGYTF
j_gene: TRBJ1-2
abundance: NA
v_gene: TRBV10-3
d_gene: NA

CDR3nt: TGTGCCAGCAGCCTTAACTGGGGAGGTGAAAAACTGTTTTTT
CDR3aa: CASSLNWGGEKLFF
j_gene: TRBJ1-4
abundance: once
v_gene: TRBV3-1/TRBV3-2
d_gene: NA

CDR3nt: TGCGCCAGCAGCCCCGGACAGGGGGTAAACGCGAACACCGGGGAGCTGTTTTTT
CDR3aa: CASSPGQGVNANTGELFF
j_gene: TRBJ2-2
abundance: NA
v_gene: TRBV5-1
d_gene: TRBD1

CDR3nt: TGCAGCGTTGAATATGCGGATGGCTACACCTTC
CDR3aa: CSVEYADGYTF
j_gene: TRBJ1-2
abundance: NA
v_gene: TRBV29-1
d_gene: NA

CDR3nt: TGTGCCAGCAGTTACGGGACTGAAGCTTTCTTT
CDR3aa: CASSYGTEAFF
j_gene: TRBJ1-1
abundance: NA
v_gene: TRBV27
d_gene: NA

CDR3nt: TGTGCCAGCAGCCCATTTACGGGGACCCAGTACTTC
CDR3aa: CASSPFTGTQYF
j_gene: TRBJ2-5
abundance: NA
v_gene: TRBV7-9
d_gene: NA

CDR3nt: TGTGCCAGCAGTTCGGCGACAGCCGCCTATGGCTACACCTTC
CDR3aa: CASSSATAAYGYTF
j_gene: TRBJ1-2
abundance: NA
v_gene: TRBV6-2/TRBV6-3
d_gene: NA

CDR3nt: TGTGCCAGCTCACAGAGCCGGGGAACAACTGAAGCTTTCTTT
CDR3aa: CASSQSRGTTEAFF
j_gene: TRBJ1-1
abundance: NA
v_gene: TRBV18
d_gene: NA

CDR3nt: TGTGCCAGCAGTTCCACAGGGATCTATGGCTACACCTTC
CDR3aa: CASSSTGIYGYTF
j_gene: TRBJ1-2
abundance: NA
v_gene: TRBV5-4
d_gene: NA

CDR3nt: TGTGCCAGCAGCTTGTTAGCAGAGGGAATTTACGAAAAACTGTTTTTT
CDR3aa: CASSLLAEGIYEKLFF
j_gene: TRBJ1-4
abundance: NA
v_gene: TRBV5-6
d_gene: NA

CDR3nt: TGTGCCAGCAGTATGCAGGGTACCGATACGCAGTATTTT
CDR3aa: CASSMQGTDTQYF
j_gene: TRBJ2-3
abundance: NA
v_gene: TRBV6-5
d_gene: NA

CDR3nt: TGTGCCAGCAGCTTAGAAGCGGAGATAACCGGGGAGCTGTTTTTT
CDR3aa: CASSLEAEITGELFF
j_gene: TRBJ2-2
abundance: NA
v_gene: TRBV7-6
d_gene: NA

CDR3nt: TGTGCCACCAGTGATTCCGGGACAACCTACACCGGGGAGCTGTTTTTT
CDR3aa: CATSDSGTTYTGELFF
j_gene: TRBJ2-2
abundance: NA
v_gene: TRBV24-1
d_gene: NA

CDR3nt: TGTGCCAGCAGTTTATCTGGTAACGGGGAAAAACTGTTTTTT
CDR3aa: CASSLSGNGEKLFF
j_gene: TRBJ1-4
abundance: once
v_gene: TRBV27
d_gene: NA

CDR3nt: TGTGCCAGCAGCCTTATTCTGGGACATCAGCCTCAGCCCCAGCATTTT
CDR3aa: CASSLILGHQPQPQHF
j_gene: TRBJ1-5
abundance: NA
v_gene: TRBV5-8
d_gene: NA

CDR3nt: TGTGCCAGCTCACCACAATCGACAGGGCCCTACGAGCAGTACTTC
CDR3aa: CASSPQSTGPYEQYF
j_gene: TRBJ2-7
abundance: NA
v_gene: TRBV18
d_gene: TRBD1

CDR3nt: TGCGCCAGCAGCTTTGGGTCTGCGGGGCAATACAATGAGCAGTTCTTC
CDR3aa: CASSFGSAGQYNEQFF
j_gene: TRBJ2-1
abundance: NA
v_gene: TRBV5-1
d_gene: NA

CDR3nt: TGTGCTAGTCGCACAGGGGGTTCCTACAATGAGCAGTTCTTC
CDR3aa: CASRTGGSYNEQFF
j_gene: TRBJ2-1
abundance: NA
v_gene: TRBV12-5
d_gene: TRBD1

CDR3nt: TGTGCCAGCAGCGTAGCCCCCTCGCAAGAGACCCAGTACTTC
CDR3aa: CASSVAPSQETQYF
j_gene: TRBJ2-5
abundance: once
v_gene: TRBV9
d_gene: NA

CDR3nt: TGTGCCAGCAGCTTAGCCAAACCCGCGACTTTTGATGGCTACACCTTC
CDR3aa: CASSLAKPATFDGYTF
j_gene: TRBJ1-2
abundance: NA
v_gene: TRBV11-2
d_gene: NA

CDR3nt: TGCGCCAGCAGCCTTTCGGGACAACTTGGATCGTATGGCTACACCTTC
CDR3aa: CASSLSGQLGSYGYTF
j_gene: TRBJ1-2
abundance: NA
v_gene: TRBV4-1
d_gene: NA

CDR3nt: TGTGCCAGCAGCTTTCTAGACCCGTCGATCACCTTC
CDR3aa: CASSFLDPSITF
j_gene: TRBJ1-2
abundance: NA
v_gene: TRBV7-2
d_gene: NA